This T cell receptor beta chain was observed in a study of shared clonotypes between healthy human individuals (dated by TCRdb to the early 2020s). Background on the whole study: A couple of women and a few men aged 18 to 49 years were included in the cohort. For each donor, CD4 naive and CD4 memory were each run on three plates, CD8 naive on two plates, and CD8 memory on one plate. To estimate repertoire size and how much clonotype sharing occurs between individuals, the study deeply sequenced the blood TCR repertoires of roughly 5 healthy adults. To increase sequencing depth and limit assay-specific biases, different laboratories used diverse techniques to prepare libraries and sequence TCR repertoires. Per donor, leukapheresis produced somewhere between about 0.94 and 9.5 billion PBMCs.

The germline V gene supplies CDR1 SGHDN and CDR2 FVKESK. V drops 0 bases and J drops 10 bases, leaving 10 bases in between. From the cysteine up to the phenylalanine, the CDR3 has a length of 13 residues. CDR3 DNA is the only sequence kept; it has 39 bases, read in frame from the first base. Using the deep immunoSEQ assay, multiplex PCR amplified TCR CDR3 regions from genomic DNA. Genomic DNA extracted from each cell subset was distributed evenly over all wells of several immunoSEQ 96-well plates, and each plate served as one replicate. For sorted subsets, approximately 190 ng genomic DNA, equal to approximately 30,000 T cell genomes, was loaded into each replicate PCR. Purified libraries were quantified with a Qubit 3.0 fluorometer, sized on a Bioanalyzer 2100, and re-quantified with the KAPA Library Quantification kit. Each immunoSEQ 96-well plate was sequenced on its own single-read 150-cycle Illumina NextSeq 550 flow cell. The authors processed their data as follows. Because the immunoSEQ output included only junctional sequences and no quality scores, the filtering could not be the same as the filtering used for full-length reads. Sequences were annotated with PyIR, a Python wrapper for IgBLAST v1.9, and V/J genes and CDR3 were assigned using IMGT germline references. Any read was removed if the V/J assignment was weak (E-value above 1e-6), the CDR3 was missing, or the read contained stop codons, out-of-frame junctions, or ambiguous translated residues. V3J clonotypes were defined as sequences sharing an identical inferred V gene, J gene, and CDR3 amino acid sequence. Percentage overlap between repertoires was calculated by dividing the number of shared unique clonotypes by the size of the smaller repertoire. Richness of each repertoire was evaluated using RTK rarefaction, the Chao1 estimator, and Recon v2.1 estimates of unobserved clonotypes. Generation probabilities were computed with OLGA for all TCRbeta clonotypes obtained by the gDNA method from several donors. Drawn from immuneACCESS, this table holds only the in-frame rearrangements with V and J called that TCRdb kept. Clones are partly lost; checked studies trace under half to an unresolved V gene and leave the rest unexplained. V and J calls plus clone size are reproduced from that table; the DNA served to infer D and trimming. Counted in this sample were about 1.1 million clones; 70% to 80% of them appeared once. The leading ten clones occupy around 0.6% of the sample.

Notes on this clone: Its antigen specificity is not known. Within one base of it there is no much larger clone, and no base qualities were kept.

Beyond this particular receptor, the publication reports: Incomplete sequencing was indicated by rarefaction of sorted-subset datasets, despite the large sequencing depth. Naive subsets generally had larger estimated clonotype richness than memory subsets did. Sampling was restricted to blood, and TCR repertoires in tissues likely differ from the TCR repertoires found in blood. Because the study included a small number of donors, the genetic and exposure-history diversity represented was limited. Across four donors, 5% to 6% of naive CD4, 3.5% of naive CD8, under 2.5% of memory CD4, and approximately 0.4% of memory CD8 clonotypes were shared. Higher generation probabilities were observed for clonotypes shared by all four sorted-subset donors than for non-shared clonotypes. Pairwise subsampling led to the expectation that sequencing depth would affect the degree of clonotype sharing among donors.

Healthy HIV-negative adults with no recently reported acute infections or vaccinations were included as donors. Every donor was a Caucasian adult residing in Nashville, Tennessee, USA. CD4+ T cells were enriched through magnetic negative selection, after which naive cells were positively selected on CD45RA and the remaining negative fraction served as the memory subset. Blood was obtained by leukapheresis, after which PBMCs were separated by Ficoll-Histopaque density gradient centrifugation and cryopreserved in liquid nitrogen vapor phase. Purity and quantity of every magnetically sorted T cell population were checked by analytical flow cytometry. Each sorted fraction had its genomic DNA isolated and then quantified by UV absorbance on a Nanodrop 2000c.

The chain couples TRBV14 to TRBJ2-4; no D gene call is confident. The clonotype originates from a man younger than 30 in good health. Some clones in this sample may be carry-over from other donors' samples. The specimen was memory CD4+ T cells from PBMCs. In the paper's terms, the cell subset or site label means: CD45RA-negative fraction. The sequenced DNA is TGTGCCAGCAGCCAAGACCGCGGCACAATTCAGTACTTC. This encodes CASSQDRGTIQYF.